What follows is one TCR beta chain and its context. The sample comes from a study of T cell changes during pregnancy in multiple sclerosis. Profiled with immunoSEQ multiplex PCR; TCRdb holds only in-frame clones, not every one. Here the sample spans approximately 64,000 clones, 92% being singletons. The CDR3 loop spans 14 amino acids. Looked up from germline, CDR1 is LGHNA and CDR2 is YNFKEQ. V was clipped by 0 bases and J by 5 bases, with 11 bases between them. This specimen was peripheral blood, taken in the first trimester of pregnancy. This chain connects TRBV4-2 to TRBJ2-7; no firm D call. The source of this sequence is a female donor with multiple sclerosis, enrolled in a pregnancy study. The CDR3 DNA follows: TGTGCCAGCAGCCAAGATCGACTGTCAGACGAGCAGTACTTC. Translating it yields CASSQDRLSDEQYF.